Detailed here is one TCR beta chain. Its antigen is unknown. The data derive from a study of blood T cells in healthy people across ages. Overall study results and limits: Among T cells, TCR beta diversity per million cells dropped roughly linearly as age rose.

With 0 bases removed from V and 0 bases from J, the gap between germline ends came to 6 bases. Germline CDR1 and CDR2: MNHEY and SVGEGT. The CDR3 is made up of 15 amino acids. PBMCs numbering at least 6 million were isolated per sample. The authors ran a second PCR of about 6 to 11 cycles using a sample-barcoded 5' primer and a J-beta primer mix. Sequencing recovered at least 3 million CDR3-containing paired-end reads from each sample. TCRdb redid the calling of the 5' RACE reads with MiXCR, one entry per CDR3 protein. The sample has more than 500,000 distinct CDR3 sequences; approximately 25% are singletons.

The material sequenced was blood. This clonotype was obtained from a woman aged 70-85 years in good health. The rearrangement uses TRBV6-2 or TRBV6-3 and TRBJ2-1; D not certain. CDR3 residues: CASSYSAVSYNEQFF. CDR3 nucleotide sequence: TGTGCCAGCAGTTACTCGGCAGTCTCCTACAATGAGCAGTTCTTC.